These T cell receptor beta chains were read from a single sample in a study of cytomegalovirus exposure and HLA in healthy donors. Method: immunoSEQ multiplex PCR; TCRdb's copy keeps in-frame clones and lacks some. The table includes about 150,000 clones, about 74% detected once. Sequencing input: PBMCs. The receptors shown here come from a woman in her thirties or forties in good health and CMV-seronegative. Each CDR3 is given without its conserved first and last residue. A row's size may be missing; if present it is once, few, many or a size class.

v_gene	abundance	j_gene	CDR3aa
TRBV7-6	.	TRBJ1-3	ASSLVRQGGGNTIY
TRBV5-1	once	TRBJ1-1	ASSLVGGSTEAF
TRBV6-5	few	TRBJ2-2	ANPRQNTGELF
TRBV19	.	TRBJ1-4	ASSTNTAGTEKLF
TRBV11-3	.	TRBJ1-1	ASSLQGSNTEAF
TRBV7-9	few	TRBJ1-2	ASSLTTGGGYT
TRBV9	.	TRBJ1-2	ASSVGSGVVHYGYT
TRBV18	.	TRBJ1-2	ASSPQHGGGKGYT
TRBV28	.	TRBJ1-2	ASSLYPGYAYGYT
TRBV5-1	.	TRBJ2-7	ASSLRESYEQY
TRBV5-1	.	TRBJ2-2	ASSSGLANTGELF
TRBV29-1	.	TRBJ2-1	SAEGLADYNEQF
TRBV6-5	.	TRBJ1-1	ASSRQGIRTEAF
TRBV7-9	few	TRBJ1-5	ASSQTSGTGGRQPQH
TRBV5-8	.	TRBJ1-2	ASSRKGQGLYGYT
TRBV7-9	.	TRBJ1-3	ASSAPGDTIY
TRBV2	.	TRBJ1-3	ASSETVSGNTIY
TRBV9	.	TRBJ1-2	ASSRQANYGYT
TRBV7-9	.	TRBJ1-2	ASTRGSMDYGYT
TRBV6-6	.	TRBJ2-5	ASKTGITQY
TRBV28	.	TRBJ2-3	ASSPGAGRGDTQY
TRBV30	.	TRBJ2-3	AWRAGLRGDTQY
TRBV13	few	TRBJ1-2	ASSLGLGGSHYGYT
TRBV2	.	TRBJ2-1	ASKVEGEQF
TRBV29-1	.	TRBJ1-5	SVSVGASGRSQH
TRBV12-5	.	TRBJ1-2	ASGWDGGYGYT
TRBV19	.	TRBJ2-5	ASSIGRTGAYFQETQY
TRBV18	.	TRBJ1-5	ASSPMRGNQPQH
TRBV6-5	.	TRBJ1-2	ASSSGDLGYT
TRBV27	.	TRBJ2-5	ASSLFKGGRETQY
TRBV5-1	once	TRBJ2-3	ASSLGQADTQY
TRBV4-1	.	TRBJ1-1	ASSLRQGLSEAF
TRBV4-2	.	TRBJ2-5	ASSQDFGGVGRETQY
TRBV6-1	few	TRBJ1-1	ASSDRPYTKTTSEAF
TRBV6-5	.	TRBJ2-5	ASSLTGSQETQY
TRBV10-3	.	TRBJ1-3	AIGGGSGNNIY
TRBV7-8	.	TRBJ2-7	ASSYSTGGINEQY